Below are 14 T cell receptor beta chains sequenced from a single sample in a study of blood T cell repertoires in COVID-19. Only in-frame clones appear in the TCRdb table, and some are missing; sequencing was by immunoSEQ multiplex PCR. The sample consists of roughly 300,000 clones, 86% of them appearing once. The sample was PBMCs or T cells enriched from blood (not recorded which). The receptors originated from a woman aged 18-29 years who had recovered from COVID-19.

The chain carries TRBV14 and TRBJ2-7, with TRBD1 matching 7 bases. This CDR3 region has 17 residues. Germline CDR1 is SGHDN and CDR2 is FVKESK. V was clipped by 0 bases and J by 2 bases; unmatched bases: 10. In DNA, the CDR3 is TGTGCCAGCAGCCAAGAGGCCGACAGGGCCGACCCCTACGAGCAGTACTTC. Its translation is CASSQEADRADPYEQYF.

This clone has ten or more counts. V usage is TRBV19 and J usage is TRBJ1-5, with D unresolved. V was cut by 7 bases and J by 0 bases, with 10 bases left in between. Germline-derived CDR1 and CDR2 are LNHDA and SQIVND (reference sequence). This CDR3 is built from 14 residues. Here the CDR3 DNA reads TGTGCCAGTATTTCTGTCTATAGCAATCAGCCCCAGCATTTT. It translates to CASISVYSNQPQHF.

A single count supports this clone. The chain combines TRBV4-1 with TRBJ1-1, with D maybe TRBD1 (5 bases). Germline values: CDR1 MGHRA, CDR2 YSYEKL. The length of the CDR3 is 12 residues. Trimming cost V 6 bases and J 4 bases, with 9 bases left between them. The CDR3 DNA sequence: TGCGCCAGCAGTCCGGGGGGCACTGAAGCTTTCTTT. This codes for CASSPGGTEAFF.

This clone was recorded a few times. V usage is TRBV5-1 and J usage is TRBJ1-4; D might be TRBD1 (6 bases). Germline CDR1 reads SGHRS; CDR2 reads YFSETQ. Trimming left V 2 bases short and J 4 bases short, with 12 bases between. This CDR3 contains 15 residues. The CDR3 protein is CASSLTGRDNEKLFF. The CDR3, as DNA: TGCGCCAGCAGCTTAACAGGGAGGGATAATGAAAAACTGTTTTTT.

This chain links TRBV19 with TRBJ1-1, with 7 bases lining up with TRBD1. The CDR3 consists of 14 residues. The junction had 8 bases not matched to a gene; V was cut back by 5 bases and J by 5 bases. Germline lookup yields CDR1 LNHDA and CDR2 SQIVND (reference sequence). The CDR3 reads CASSSSGQVTEAFF. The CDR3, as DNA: TGTGCCAGTAGTTCGAGCGGACAGGTGACTGAAGCTTTCTTT. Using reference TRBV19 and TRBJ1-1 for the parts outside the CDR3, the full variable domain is DGGITQSPKYLFRKEGQNVTLSCEQNLNHDAMYWYRQDPGQGLRLIYYSQIVNDFQKGDIAEGYSVSREKKESFPLTVTSAQKNPTAFYLCASSSSGQVTEAFFGQGTRLTVV.

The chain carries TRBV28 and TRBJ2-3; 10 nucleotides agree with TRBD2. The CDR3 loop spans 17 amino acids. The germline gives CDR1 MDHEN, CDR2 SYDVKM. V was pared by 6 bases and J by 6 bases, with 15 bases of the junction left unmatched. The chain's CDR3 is CASRNPEGSGGLDTQYF. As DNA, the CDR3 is TGTGCCAGCAGGAACCCGGAAGGTAGCGGGGGGTTGGATACGCAGTATTTT.

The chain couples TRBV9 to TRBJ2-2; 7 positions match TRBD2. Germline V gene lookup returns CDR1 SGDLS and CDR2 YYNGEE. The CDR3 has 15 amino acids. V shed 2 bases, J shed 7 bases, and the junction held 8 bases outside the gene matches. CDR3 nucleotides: TGTGCCAGCAGCGTTAGCGGGTTAGGGAGCGGGGAGCTGTTTTTT. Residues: CASSVSGLGSGELFF.

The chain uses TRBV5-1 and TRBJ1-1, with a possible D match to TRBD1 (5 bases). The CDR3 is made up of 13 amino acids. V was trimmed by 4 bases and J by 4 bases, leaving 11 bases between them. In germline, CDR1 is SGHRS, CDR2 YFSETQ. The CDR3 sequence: CASSREGSTEAFF. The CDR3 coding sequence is TGCGCCAGCAGCAGGGAGGGGAGCACTGAAGCTTTCTTT.

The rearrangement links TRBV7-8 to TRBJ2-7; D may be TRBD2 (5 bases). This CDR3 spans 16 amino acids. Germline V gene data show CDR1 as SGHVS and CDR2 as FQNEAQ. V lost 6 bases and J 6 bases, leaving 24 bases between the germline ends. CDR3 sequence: CASSQARAGGVGEQYF. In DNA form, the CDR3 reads TGTGCCAGCAGTCAGGCGAGGGCAGGCGGAGTTGGCGAGCAGTACTTC.

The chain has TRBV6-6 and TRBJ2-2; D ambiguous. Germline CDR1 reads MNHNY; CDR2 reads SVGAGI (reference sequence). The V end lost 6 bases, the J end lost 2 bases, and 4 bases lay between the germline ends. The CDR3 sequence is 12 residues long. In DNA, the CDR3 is TGTGCCAGCAGCCCAAACACCGGGGAGCTGTTTTTT. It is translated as CASSPNTGELFF.

CDR3: CASAPSGSRNEQFF. The CDR3 DNA reads as TGTGCCAGCGCCCCTAGCGGGAGCCGCAATGAGCAGTTCTTC. The gene calls are TRBV2 and TRBJ2-1; 10 bases fit TRBD2. J gave up 6 bases and V 8 bases, and 7 bases lay outside the gene matches. The CDR3 runs 14 residues. Germline-derived CDR1 and CDR2 are SNHLY and FYNNEI.

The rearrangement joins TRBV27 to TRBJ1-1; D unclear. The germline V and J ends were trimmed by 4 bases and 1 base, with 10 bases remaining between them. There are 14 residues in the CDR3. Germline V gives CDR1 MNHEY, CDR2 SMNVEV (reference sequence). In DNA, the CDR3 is TGTGCCAGCAGTTCCTACGTCCAGAACACTGAAGCTTTCTTT. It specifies CASSSYVQNTEAFF.

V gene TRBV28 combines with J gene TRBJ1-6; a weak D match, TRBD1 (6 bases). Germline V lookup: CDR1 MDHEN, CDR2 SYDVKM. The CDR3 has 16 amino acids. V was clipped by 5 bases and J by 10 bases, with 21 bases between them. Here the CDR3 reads CASSPEGGALGSPLHF. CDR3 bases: TGTGCCAGCAGTCCGGAAGGGGGGGCCTTAGGATCACCCCTCCACTTT.

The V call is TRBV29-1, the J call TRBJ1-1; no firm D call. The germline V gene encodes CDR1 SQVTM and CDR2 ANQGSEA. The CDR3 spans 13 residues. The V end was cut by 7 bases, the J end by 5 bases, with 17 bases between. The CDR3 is CSAQGVAGTEAFF. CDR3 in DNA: TGCAGCGCCCAAGGTGTAGCGGGTACTGAAGCTTTCTTT.